These T cell receptor beta chains were read from a single sample in a study of regulatory T cells in long-lasting Graves disease. TCRdb used MiXCR to reprocess the multiplex PCR reads, holding one entry per CDR3 protein. This table holds about 530,000 distinct CDR3 sequences, about 16% found once. In addition, the sample was reused for a study of T cells in Graves' hyperthyroidism and ophthalmopathy.

The material sequenced was peripheral blood mononuclear cells (PBMCs), taken at new diagnosis, from a patient treated with antithyroid drugs. These receptors were collected from a woman aged 35-60 years with Graves disease. Both conserved end residues are part of each CDR3. The D gene is left open where the match is weak. Clone size is stated in some rows and not others, as once, few, many or a class when expanded.

TRBJ2-1 TRBV29-1 NA NA TGCAGCGTTGAAGGCAGGGTAAATGAGCAGTTCTTC CSVEGRVNEQFF
TRBJ1-4 TRBV12-3/TRBV12-4 TRBD1 many TGTGCCAGCAGCCGGAGACAGGGTCCTAATGAAAAACTGTTTTTT CASSRRQGPNEKLFF
TRBJ1-2 TRBV28 TRBD1 few TGTGCCAGCAGTTTACAAGGACAGGGCTACTATGGCTACACCTTC CASSLQGQGYYGYTF
TRBJ1-1 TRBV4-1 NA NA TGCGCCAGCAGCCAAGAGGGGGTGGGAGCTTTCTTT CASSQEGVGAFF
TRBJ1-2 TRBV29-1 TRBD1 NA TGCAGCGTTGCGACCGGGACAGGCTATGGCTACACCTTC CSVATGTGYGYTF
TRBJ1-2 TRBV29-1 NA NA TGCAGCGTTGAAGAGAAGGGCCCATATGGCTACACCTTC CSVEEKGPYGYTF
TRBJ1-4 TRBV28 NA NA TGTGCCAGCACCCTCACGGGGGGCGGAGAGGAAAAACTGTTTTTT CASTLTGGGEEKLFF
TRBJ2-7 TRBV7-9 NA few TGTGCCAGCGGGGGGACATTATACTACGAGCAGTACTTC CASGGTLYYEQYF
TRBJ2-1 TRBV2 TRBD2 few TGTGCCAGCAGTGGGACTGAGCGGGGGGCCTACTACAATGAGCAGTTCTTC CASSGTERGAYYNEQFF
TRBJ2-7 TRBV5-1 NA NA TGCGCCAGCAGCTTCGACTTGTCCTACGAGCAGTACTTC CASSFDLSYEQYF
TRBJ1-2 TRBV20-1 TRBD1 few TGCAGTGCTAGGCGTACCGGGACAGGGCGTTATGGCTACACCTTC CSARRTGTGRYGYTF
TRBJ2-7 TRBV5-6 NA NA TGTGCCAGCAGCTTGGCCAGCAGGGGTTGGGACGAGCAGTACTTC CASSLASRGWDEQYF
TRBJ2-1 TRBV15 NA few TGTGCCACCAGCATTGGCAGAAGTATAGTCTACAATGAGCAGTTCTTC CATSIGRSIVYNEQFF
TRBJ1-2 TRBV29-1 NA few TGCAGCGTTGCGTTGGCAGATAAAAATGGCTACACCTTC CSVALADKNGYTF
TRBJ2-1 TRBV13 TRBD2 many TGTGCCAGCAGCACCCGGACTAGCGGTCATATGGGGGCCTACAATGAGCAGTTCTTC CASSTRTSGHMGAYNEQFF
TRBJ2-1 TRBV25-1 NA few TGTGCCAGCAGTGACGCGGGACAGAGCTCCTACAATGAGCAGTTCTTC CASSDAGQSSYNEQFF
TRBJ1-5 TRBV6-1 TRBD1 many TGTGCCAGCAGTGCTTACAGGGGGAGCAATCAGCCCCAGCATTTT CASSAYRGSNQPQHF
TRBJ1-1 TRBV10-2 NA many TGCGCCAGCAGTCTCGACGGACGGTACACTGAAGCTTTCTTT CASSLDGRYTEAFF
TRBJ2-2 TRBV19 NA many TGTGCCAGTACGTGGGGGCGGACGAACACCGGGGAGCTGTTTTTT CASTWGRTNTGELFF
TRBJ2-5 TRBV11-3 NA many TGTGCCAGCAGCCCCGGCAATGGGGTGGGGGTTGAGGAGACCCAGTACTTC CASSPGNGVGVEETQYF
TRBJ2-3 TRBV19 NA NA TGTGCCAGTAGTATCGGGCTGGCAAGCACAGATACGCAGTATTTT CASSIGLASTDTQYF
TRBJ2-5 TRBV6-5 NA many TGTGCCAGCAGTTGGCGAGCTCAAGAGACCCAGTACTTC CASSWRAQETQYF
TRBJ2-1 TRBV6-2/TRBV6-3 NA NA TGTGCCAGTTCCGGGACGTCATACGGGTCGAACAATGAGCAGTTCTTC CASSGTSYGSNNEQFF
TRBJ1-1 TRBV5-1 TRBD1 few TGCGCCACTGGGACAGGGGAAATCCACACTGAAGCTTTCTTT CATGTGEIHTEAFF
TRBJ1-5 TRBV4-1 TRBD1 NA TGCGCCAGCAGCCAATTGGACAGGGTAAGATTTAGTAGCAATCAGCCCCAGCATTTT CASSQLDRVRFSSNQPQHF
TRBJ2-7 TRBV28 TRBD1 many TGTGCCAGCAGTACGAATGGGGGGGACAGGGGTATCCACGAGCAGTACTTC CASSTNGGDRGIHEQYF
TRBJ2-2 TRBV12-3/TRBV12-4 NA NA TGTGCCAGCAATCCGACCGAGGCCGGGGAGCTGTTTTTT CASNPTEAGELFF